The 27 T cell receptor beta chains below come from one sample, sequenced in a study of control samples from healthy donors and cancer patients. Only in-frame clones appear in the TCRdb table, and some are missing; sequencing was by immunoSEQ multiplex PCR. Among 120,000 or so clones listed, 80% to 95% were seen once. Sequenced sample: blood. These receptors came from a young man in good health.

The chain joins TRBV19 to TRBJ2-3, with D tentatively TRBD2 (6 bases). The ends were cut back, 6 bases at V and 5 bases at J, with 12 bases in the middle. The germline gives CDR1 LNHDA, CDR2 SQIVND (reference sequence). The CDR3 runs 13 residues. The DNA for the CDR3 is TGTGCCAGTAGACTAGCAGGTGGAGATACGCAGTATTTT. Protein: CASRLAGGDTQYF.

The rearrangement uses TRBV18 and TRBJ2-7, with 8 bases matching TRBD1. Germline CDR1 and CDR2: KGHSH and LQKENI. The ends lost 3 bases at V and 6 bases at J; junction bases unmatched: 10. The length of the CDR3 is 15 residues. The CDR3 here is CASSPQDRVNCEQYF. The CDR3 region has the DNA TGTGCCAGCTCACCGCAGGACAGGGTGAATTGCGAGCAGTACTTC.

This rearrangement joins TRBV6-6 to TRBJ2-3, with D possibly being TRBD1 or TRBD2 (5 bases each). V lost 2 bases and J 2 bases, leaving 8 bases between the germline ends. The V gene's germline CDR1 is MNHNY and CDR2 SVGAGI (reference sequence). CDR3 size: 14 residues. The CDR3 protein is CASSYRDHTDTQYF. The CDR3 DNA is TGTGCCAGCAGTTACAGGGACCACACAGATACGCAGTATTTT.

This rearrangement joins TRBV6-1 to TRBJ1-1; possibly TRBD1 for D (5 bases). Trimming pared 3 bases from V and 5 bases from J, leaving 10 bases between. This CDR3 spans 13 amino acids. CDR1 and CDR2 (germline): MNHNS, SASEGT. CDR3 loop: CASSEIQGTEAFF. The CDR3 coding sequence is TGTGCCAGCAGTGAGATCCAGGGTACTGAAGCTTTCTTT.

V is TRBV5-1 and J is TRBJ2-5; 7 bases map to TRBD2. Germline-derived CDR1 and CDR2 are SGHRS and YFSETQ. CDR3 length: 14 amino acids. V was pared by 0 bases and J by 5 bases, with 4 bases of the junction left unmatched. The CDR3: CASSLAGSGETQYF. The CDR3 nucleotides read TGCGCCAGCAGCTTGGCCGGTAGCGGGGAGACCCAGTACTTC.

This chain joins TRBV27 and TRBJ1-2; 8 positions agree with TRBD1. This CDR3 is built from 13 residues. The V gene end was trimmed by 5 bases and the J gene end by 7 bases; junction bases not matched to a gene: 6. Per germline, CDR1 MNHEY and CDR2 SMNVEV (reference sequence). CDR3 protein: CASSPPGGTGYTF. The CDR3 region has the DNA TGTGCCAGCAGTCCCCCAGGGGGCACTGGCTACACCTTC.

V gene TRBV25-1 combines with J gene TRBJ1-4; 7 bases align to TRBD1. With 2 bases clipped from V and 1 base from J, the junction kept 4 bases outside the gene matches. The CDR3 extends over 16 amino acids. Germline V gene lookup returns CDR1 MGHDK and CDR2 SYGVNS. The CDR3 nucleotides are TGTGCCAGCAGTGAAGGGGCAGGGGGAACTAATGAAAAACTGTTTTTT. Protein sequence: CASSEGAGGTNEKLFF. The variable domain in full, with the rest retrieved from reference TRBV25-1 and TRBJ1-4, is EADIYQTPRYLVIGTGKKITLECSQTMGHDKMYWYQQDPGMELHLIHYSYGVNSTEKGDLSSESTVSRIRTEHFPLTLESARPSHTSQYLCASSEGAGGTNEKLFFGSGTQLSVL.

This clone occurred a few times. The genes are TRBV5-4 and TRBJ2-3; D may be TRBD2 (6 bases). Between the trimmed V and J ends, which lost 6 bases and 4 bases, there was a span of 15 bases. Germline CDR1 is SGHNT and CDR2 is YYREEE (reference sequence). The CDR3 has 14 amino acids. The CDR3 is CASTSPTRSDTQYF. In DNA, the CDR3 is TGTGCCAGCACCTCTCCGACTAGATCAGATACGCAGTATTTT.

A single count supports this clone. The V and J genes are TRBV19 and TRBJ1-6; the D is unclear. V shed 6 bases and J shed 7 bases, with 13 bases lying between them. This CDR3 spans 14 amino acids. Germline assignment: CDR1 LNHDA and CDR2 SQIVND (reference sequence). This CDR3 reads CASRRLNPNSPLHF. CDR3 bases: TGTGCCAGTAGGCGTCTAAATCCCAATTCACCCCTCCACTTT.

The chain joins TRBV13 to TRBJ2-1; no firm D call. The V end was cut by 1 base, the J end by 0 bases, with 7 bases between. Germline CDR1 reads PRHDT; CDR2 reads FYEKMQ (reference sequence). The CDR3 sequence is 15 residues long. The CDR3 loop reads CASSLDSSSYNEQFF. The CDR3 region has the DNA TGTGCCAGCAGCTTAGACAGCAGCTCCTACAATGAGCAGTTCTTC.

The rearrangement uses TRBV12-5 and TRBJ1-1; 7 bases line up with TRBD1. The CDR3 runs 16 residues. With V trimmed by 7 bases and J by 1 base, 12 bases remained unmatched. CDR1 is LGHNT and CDR2 is FRNRAP in the germline V gene. In DNA, the CDR3 is TGTGCTAGTGATCTCGAGGGGGCTGTTGAGAACACTGAAGCTTTCTTT. It is translated as CASDLEGAVENTEAFF.

The CDR3 here is CASSLEAGVMGEQFF. The CDR3 DNA reads as TGTGCCAGCAGTCTGGAGGCAGGGGTGATGGGTGAGCAGTTCTTC. The V gene is TRBV5-5, the J gene TRBJ2-1; tentatively, D is TRBD1 (6 bases). The germline V gene encodes CDR1 SGHKS and CDR2 YYEKEE (reference sequence). The CDR3 loop spans 15 amino acids. Trimming took off 5 bases at V and 9 bases at J, with 21 bases between the two ends.

The rearrangement uses TRBV4-1 and TRBJ2-7, with D perhaps matching TRBD2 (5 bases). V was clipped by 0 bases and J by 6 bases, with 15 bases between them. This CDR3 region has 15 residues. Germline CDR1 and CDR2: MGHRA and YSYEKL. DNA for the CDR3: TGCGCCAGCAGCCAAGATGCGGGCAGGTCCGGCGAGCAGTACTTC. Protein product: CASSQDAGRSGEQYF.

V and J are TRBV5-6 and TRBJ1-1; the D gene is possibly TRBD1 (6 bases). The CDR3 spans 15 residues. The germline V gene has CDR1 SGHDT and CDR2 YYEEEE. The V end lost 1 base, the J end lost 5 bases, and 15 bases lay between the germline ends. This chain's CDR3 is CASSLFGGRSTEAFF. CDR3 nucleotides: TGTGCCAGCAGCTTGTTCGGGGGGCGAAGTACTGAAGCTTTCTTT.

The chain couples TRBV27 to TRBJ2-1; D possibly corresponds to TRBD2 (7 bases). This CDR3 spans 14 amino acids. V lost 3 bases, J lost 4 bases, and 10 bases lay in between. Looked up from germline, CDR1 is MNHEY and CDR2 is SMNVEV (reference sequence). DNA of the CDR3: TGTGCCAGCAGTTTGGCGGGGGCGTACAATGAGCAGTTCTTC. The encoded protein is CASSLAGAYNEQFF.

J is TRBJ2-1 and V is TRBV28; 8 nucleotides line up with TRBD2. Germline trimming cut 7 bases from V and 5 bases from J; bases unmatched to any gene: 22. CDR3 length: 19 residues. In germline, CDR1 is MDHEN, CDR2 SYDVKM. The chain's CDR3 is CASTSAWRRSETSDNEQFF. In DNA form, the CDR3 reads TGTGCCAGCACCTCTGCGTGGAGGCGCTCAGAGACTAGCGACAATGAGCAGTTCTTC.

In nucleotides, the CDR3 is TGTGCCAGCAGCAACCCCCCGGTGACAGATACGCAGTATTTT. Translation gives CASSNPPVTDTQYF. The chain uses TRBV7-9 and TRBJ2-3; D is unclear. The CDR3 runs to 14 residues. Germline loops: CDR1 SEHNR, CDR2 FQNEAQ (reference sequence). Trimming removed 5 bases at V and 3 bases at J, with 12 bases between.

This chain joins TRBV11-3 and TRBJ2-7; D tentatively reads TRBD1 or TRBD2 (6 bases each). Trimming removed 6 bases at V and 0 bases at J, with 12 bases between. The CDR3 runs 14 residues. Germline loops: CDR1 SGHNT, CDR2 YENEEA. CDR3 amino acids: CASSQGGSSYEQYF. The CDR3 DNA reads as TGTGCCAGCAGTCAAGGGGGGTCCTCCTACGAGCAGTACTTC.

This chain connects TRBV30 to TRBJ2-1; the D is unclear. The CDR3 is made up of 16 amino acids. Germline V gene lookup returns CDR1 GTSNPN and CDR2 SVGIG (reference sequence). Trimming took off 0 bases at V and 4 bases at J, with 16 bases between the two ends. The CDR3 nucleotides are TGTGCCTGGAGTGTTTCAAGCGTCGACCCATACAATGAGCAGTTCTTC. Amino acid sequence: CAWSVSSVDPYNEQFF.

This clone has only a few counts. The V gene is TRBV3-1 (or the pseudogene TRBV3-2), the J gene TRBJ1-1; 8 bases agree with TRBD1. The trim removed 1 base at V and 6 bases at J, leaving 7 bases unmatched. This CDR3 comprises 15 residues. Germline CDR1 reads LGHDT; CDR2 reads YNNKEL (reference sequence). The CDR3: CASSQGQGAVAEAFF. The DNA of the CDR3 is TGTGCCAGCAGCCAAGGGCAGGGGGCGGTGGCTGAAGCTTTCTTT.

The CDR3 sequence is CASSSDDMLQPQHF. The CDR3 DNA sequence: TGTGCCAGCAGTTCGGACGATATGCTTCAGCCCCAGCATTTT. The J gene is TRBJ1-5, the V gene TRBV6-5; no clear D. The CDR3 is 14 amino acids. Germline loops: CDR1 MNHEY, CDR2 SVGAGI. Trimming took off 4 bases at V and 6 bases at J, with 13 bases between the two ends.

The table lists this clone with a count of one. This rearrangement joins TRBV20-1 to TRBJ2-7; 9 bases map to TRBD2. J gave up 3 bases and V 3 bases, and 6 bases lay outside the gene matches. Germline CDR1 DFQATT, CDR2 SNEGSKA (reference sequence). The CDR3 loop spans 14 amino acids. CDR3 protein: CSASPASGDYEQYF. In DNA, the CDR3 is TGCAGTGCTAGTCCGGCTAGCGGGGACTACGAGCAGTACTTC.

This chain joins TRBV24-1 and TRBJ2-3; D may be TRBD2 (5 bases). The CDR3 spans 16 residues. Per germline, CDR1 KGHDR and CDR2 SFDVKD. Between the trimmed V and J ends, which lost 0 bases and 1 base, there was a span of 10 bases. This CDR3 reads CATSDLQFGGTDTQYF. CDR3 nucleotide sequence: TGTGCCACCAGTGATTTGCAGTTCGGGGGCACAGATACGCAGTATTTT.

The rearrangement uses TRBV2 and TRBJ2-3, with 7 positions matching TRBD2. The CDR3 covers 13 residues. CDR1 is SNHLY, CDR2 FYNNEI, per germline. With V trimmed by 6 bases and J by 4 bases, 4 bases remained unmatched. CDR3 DNA: TGTGCCAGCAGGAAGACTAGCTCAGATACGCAGTATTTT. Amino acids: CASRKTSSDTQYF.

The chain joins TRBV13 to TRBJ1-1, with D perhaps TRBD1 (6 bases). Germline-derived CDR1 and CDR2 are PRHDT and FYEKMQ (reference sequence). The CDR3 consists of 12 residues. V lost 5 bases, J lost 6 bases, and 10 bases lay in between. The CDR3 sequence: CASSHDRSEAFF. The CDR3, as DNA: TGTGCCAGCAGCCATGACAGGTCTGAAGCTTTCTTT.

This chain connects TRBV12-3 or TRBV12-4 to TRBJ2-7, with TRBD2 identical over 9 bases. CDR3 length: 12 residues. The junction had 3 bases not matched to a gene; V was cut back by 6 bases and J by 6 bases. This CDR3 is CASRRGGLEQYF. The CDR3, as DNA: TGTGCCAGCAGGCGGGGGGGCCTCGAGCAGTACTTC.

The CDR3 region has the DNA TGTGCCAGCAGCCAGCTGACAGGTGACGAAGCTTTCTTT. Translation gives CASSQLTGDEAFF. V and J are TRBV3-1 (or the pseudogene TRBV3-2) and TRBJ1-1; D perhaps matches TRBD1 (6 bases). Germline-derived CDR1 and CDR2 are LGHDT and YNNKEL (reference sequence). CDR3 length: 13 amino acids. Trimming stripped 3 bases from V and 8 bases from J, with 13 bases between.